Shown below are 10 T cell receptor beta chains from a single sample sequenced in a study of T cells in Graves' hyperthyroidism and ophthalmopathy. RNA transcripts served as the template for amplifying TCR beta CDR3 regions. First-round RT-PCR of the TCR CDR3 relied on the HTBI primer set. From the multiplex PCR reads, TCRdb called clonotypes with MiXCR, one entry per CDR3 protein. The data contain around 600,000 distinct CDR3 sequences, 14% of them singletons. Input material: blood. These receptors all come from a woman aged 18 to 35 with Graves' ophthalmopathy.

Of note for this clonotype: Likely a read error: the CDR3 ends without its conserved phenylalanine or tryptophan. The chain combines TRBV6-5 with TRBJ1-1, with TRBD1 matching over 11 bases. Germline CDR1 MNHEY, CDR2 SVGAGI. The CDR3 runs 16 residues. V shed 2 bases, J shed 1 base, and the junction held 3 bases outside the gene matches. Here the CDR3 reads CASSYGGTGGNTEAFL. As DNA, the CDR3 is TGTGCCAGCAGTTACGGAGGGACAGGGGGGAACACTGAAGCTTTCCTT.

This clonotype was recorded many times. This chain joins TRBV5-6 and TRBJ1-1; a possible D gene is TRBD1 (6 bases). Germline CDR1 SGHDT, CDR2 YYEEEE. This CDR3 spans 14 amino acids. Deletions cut 4 bases from V and 2 bases from J, with 12 bases between. The CDR3 DNA reads as TGTGCCAGCAGCCGGTGGGACACAAACACTGAAGCTTTCTTT. Its translation: CASSRWDTNTEAFF.

This clonotype was seen at least ten times. CDR3 sequence: CASRRTGEGYNEQFF. In nucleotides, the CDR3 is TGTGCCAGCAGGCGAACAGGGGAGGGCTACAATGAGCAGTTCTTC. This chain joins TRBV6-1 and TRBJ2-1; perhaps D is TRBD1 or TRBD2 (7 bases each). Trimming stripped 6 bases from V and 3 bases from J, with 15 bases between. The germline gives CDR1 MNHNS, CDR2 SASEGT. The CDR3 is 15 residues long.

A remark on this clonotype: Germline is not matched at one junction end, which may reflect a read error. The CDR3 bases are TGTGCTAGCAGCCTCTCCCCCAGTCCCTACAATGAGCAGTTCTTC. This translates into CASSLSPSPYNEQFF. This chain uses TRBV7-7 with TRBJ2-1; D is unresolved. Germline V gene lookup returns CDR1 SSHAT and CDR2 FNYEAQ (reference sequence). This CDR3 is built from 15 residues.

This clonotype was seen ten or more times. The chain has TRBV3-1 and TRBJ1-5; 7 bases align to TRBD1. V shed 10 bases, J shed 4 bases, and the junction held 10 bases outside the gene matches. Germline values: CDR1 LGHDT, CDR2 YNNKEL (reference sequence). The CDR3 is 14 residues long. CDR3 nucleotide sequence: TGTGCCACATCCTGGGGGACAGCAAATCAGCCCCAGCATTTT. Amino acids: CATSWGTANQPQHF.

This clonotype was seen repeatedly, ten times or more. The chain employs TRBV3-2 and TRBJ2-2; the table's D gene call, TRBD2, was not cross checked with the DNA. TRBV3-2 is designated a pseudogene. This CDR3 region has 16 residues. CDR3 loop: CASSHKKRGYTGELFF. The CDR3 DNA follows: TGTGCCAGCAGCCATAAGAAGCGGGGGTACACCGGGGAGCTGTTTTTT.

This clonotype was seen at least ten times. The chain links TRBV5-6 to TRBJ1-1, with D possibly matching TRBD1 (5 bases). V was clipped by 4 bases and J by 4 bases, with 20 bases between them. Per the germline V gene, CDR1 is SGHDT and CDR2 is YYEEEE. The CDR3 has 16 residues. This CDR3 is CASSDDRFRGGTEAFF. Written as DNA, the CDR3 is TGTGCCAGCAGCGACGACCGATTCCGTGGGGGCACTGAAGCTTTCTTT.

This clonotype was observed at least ten times. V usage is TRBV7-2 and J usage is TRBJ2-7; no definite D call. Germline assignment: CDR1 SGHTA and CDR2 FQGNSA. Trimming shortened V by 0 bases and J by 3 bases, and 12 bases separated the two germline ends. The CDR3 runs to 15 residues. The CDR3: CASSLALEGLYEQYF. CDR3 in DNA: TGTGCCAGCAGCTTAGCGCTAGAAGGGCTCTACGAGCAGTACTTC.

V gene TRBV14 combines with J gene TRBJ2-2; no clear D. Germline CDR1 reads SGHDN; CDR2 reads FVKESK. The CDR3 contains 12 residues. Between the trimmed V and J ends, which lost 3 bases and 6 bases, there was a span of 5 bases. CDR3 amino acids: CASSHRAGELFF. Written as DNA, the CDR3 is TGTGCCAGCAGCCATAGGGCCGGGGAGCTGTTTTTT.

This clonotype was counted at least ten times. The CDR3 loop is CASSEAKSRGAIFYEQYF. CDR3 sequence (DNA): TGTGCCAGCAGTGAAGCTAAGAGTCGGGGGGCCATCTTCTACGAGCAGTACTTC. The chain recombines TRBV6-1 with TRBJ2-7; TRBD2 might be the D (7 bases). The CDR3 extends over 18 amino acids. Germline V gene data show CDR1 as MNHNS and CDR2 as SASEGT. V was shortened by 0 bases and J by 3 bases, with 21 bases between the two germline ends.